The following is a T cell receptor (beta chain) sequence with its context. The antigen remains undetermined. This sample stems from a study of cytomegalovirus exposure and HLA in healthy donors. Study-level background: The early release's HLA-typed donors yielded 65 million to 85 million unique TCRs. Study results and limitations: TCR beta chain V- and J-gene trimming was linked, in a later analysis, to a missense variant in DCLRE1C. Cytomegalovirus-associated TCR beta chains were listed, numbering more than 150. It has been reported that TCR beta sequences accurately predicted the HLA-A and HLA-B alleles of most subjects.

V was cut by 0 bases and J by 2 bases, with 17 bases left in between. Germline CDR1 and CDR2: SGHDT and YYEEEE. The CDR3 loop spans 17 amino acids. The PCR ran on 60 Vbeta and 13 Jbeta primers. The repertoire was sequenced with immunoSEQ multiplex PCR; TCRdb's copy has only in-frame clones and lacks some. The profile shows about 140,000 clones, about three quarters of them singletons. J is TRBJ1-2 and V is TRBV5-6, with a weak D call TRBD1 (6 bases). Sequences were obtained from PBMCs. The receptor comes from a female donor in good health and CMV-seronegative. The CDR3 protein is CASSLGGLIETNYGYTF. The CDR3 region has the DNA TGTGCCAGCAGCTTGGGGGGGCTAATAGAAACCAACTATGGCTACACCTTC.